The rows below give T cell receptor beta chains drawn from one sample of a study of T cell responses to AZD1222 COVID-19 vaccine. Sequencing was performed with immunoSEQ multiplex PCR; in TCRdb, only in-frame clones are kept and a portion is missing. The sample contains 150,000 or so clones, approximately 91% of which appear only once. The sample in question was peripheral blood, obtained 28 days after the second AZD1222 dose. The receptors shown here come from an adult who received the AZD1222 COVID-19 vaccine. CDR3s include the opening cysteine and the closing phenylalanine or tryptophan. A D gene is named only where the DNA matches it firmly. Clone size is given for some rows only: seen once, a few or many times, or a class if the clone is expanded.

j_call clone_size v_call d_call cdr3_nt cdr3_aa
TRBJ2-6 . TRBV18 . TGTGCCAGCTCACCCAACCCCCCCAGCTCTGGGGCCAACGTCCTGACTTTC CASSPNPPSSGANVLTF
TRBJ1-3 . TRBV4-1 . TGCGCCAGCAGCCAAGATAGTAGAGAGACACGAGGAAACACCATATATTTT CASSQDSRETRGNTIYF
TRBJ2-5 . TRBV20-1 . TGCAGTGCTAGTCACGGACAAGAGACCCAGTACTTC CSASHGQETQYF
TRBJ1-1 . TRBV5-1 . TGCGCCAGCAGCTTGCTGGGGGACACTGAAGCTTTCTTT CASSLLGDTEAFF
TRBJ1-2 . TRBV7-9 . TGTGCCATTCCCCAGGGTCCCTTCTATGGCTACACCTTC CAIPQGPFYGYTF
TRBJ1-2 once TRBV6-5 . TGTGCCAGCAGTTACTCGGAGGGAAACTATGGCTACACCTTC CASSYSEGNYGYTF
TRBJ1-1 . TRBV6-2/TRBV6-3 . TGTGCCAGCAGTTGGCCCCACTTGGACACTGAAGCTTTCTTT CASSWPHLDTEAFF
TRBJ1-4 . TRBV24-1 . TGTGCCACCAGTGACCATACGAATGAAAAACTGTTTTTT CATSDHTNEKLFF
TRBJ1-1 . TRBV2 . TGTGCCGGAACGGTAGTTGGGGAAGCTTTCTTT CAGTVVGEAFF
TRBJ2-1 . TRBV28 . TGTGCCAGCAGTGACCGACGGAGCTCCTACAATGAGCAGTTCTTC CASSDRRSSYNEQFF
TRBJ2-4 . TRBV7-9 TRBD2 TGTGCCAGCAGCTTAGACGCACTAGCGGTTGCCTCAGGCAAAAACATTCAGTACTTC CASSLDALAVASGKNIQYF
TRBJ1-2 few TRBV19 . TGTGCCAGTAGTATAGGGACCCGTGGCTACACCTTC CASSIGTRGYTF
TRBJ2-7 . TRBV6-6 . TGTGCCAGCAGCTTACCACCGGGACTTGCCTACGAGCAGTACTTC CASSLPPGLAYEQYF
TRBJ2-1 . TRBV11-2 . TGTGCCAGCAGCCCCTCCCCTCCCTACAATGAGCAGTTCTTC CASSPSPPYNEQFF
TRBJ2-1 . TRBV11-3 TRBD2 TGTGCCAGCAGCCCTAGGACTAGCGGGACCCCCCTAGAGCAGTTCTTC CASSPRTSGTPLEQFF
TRBJ1-5 . TRBV6-1 . TGTGCCAGCAGTGAACCAACTTGGCAGCCCCAGCATTTT CASSEPTWQPQHF
TRBJ2-7 once TRBV21-1 . TGTGCCAGCAGCAATGGGACGCCGAGATTCACGCAGTACTTC CASSNGTPRFTQYF